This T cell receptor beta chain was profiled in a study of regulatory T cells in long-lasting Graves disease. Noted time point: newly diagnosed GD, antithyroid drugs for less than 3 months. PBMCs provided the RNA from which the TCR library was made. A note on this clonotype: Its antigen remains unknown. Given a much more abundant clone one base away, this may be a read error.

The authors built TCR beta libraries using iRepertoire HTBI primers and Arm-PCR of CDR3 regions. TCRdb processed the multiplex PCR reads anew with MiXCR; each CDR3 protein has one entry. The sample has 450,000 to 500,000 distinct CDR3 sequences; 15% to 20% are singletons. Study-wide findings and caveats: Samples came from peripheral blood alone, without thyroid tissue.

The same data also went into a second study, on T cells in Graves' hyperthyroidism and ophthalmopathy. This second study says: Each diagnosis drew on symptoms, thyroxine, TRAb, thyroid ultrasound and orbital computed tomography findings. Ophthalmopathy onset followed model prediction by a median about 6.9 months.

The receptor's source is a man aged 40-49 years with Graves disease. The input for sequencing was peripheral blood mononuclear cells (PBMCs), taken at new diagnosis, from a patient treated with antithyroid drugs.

CDR3 protein: CSVEAQGGTEAFF. In DNA form, the CDR3 reads TGCAGCGTTGAAGCACAGGGTGGTACTGAAGCTTTCTTT. The V and J genes are TRBV29-1 and TRBJ1-1; a possible D gene is TRBD1 (6 bases). The V and J ends lost 1 base and 5 bases respectively, with 11 bases between them. The CDR3 is 13 amino acids. The germline gives CDR1 SQVTM, CDR2 ANQGSEA.